A selection of T cell receptor beta chains follows, all from one sample in a study of blood T cell repertoires in COVID-19. Assay: immunoSEQ multiplex PCR; the TCRdb copy retains only in-frame clones and omits some. The repertoire includes about 390,000 clones, about 90% of them detected once, and 2.3% sits in the top ten. Material for sequencing was peripheral blood. These receptor sequences come from a woman aged 60 to 75 with COVID-19, enrolled during active disease. The CDR3 runs from the conserved cysteine through the conserved F or W. A D gene is named only where the DNA matches it firmly. Some rows mark clone size as missing; the rest say once, few, many or name a class of expanded clone.

clone_size j_call cdr3_length v_call d_call cdr3_aa cdr3_nt
NA TRBJ1-2 20 TRBV3-1/TRBV3-2 NA CASSPRRSGLLIRTNYGYTF TGTGCCAGCAGCCCGCGGCGGTCAGGACTTTTAATCCGAACTAACTATGGCTACACCTTC
once TRBJ2-7 16 TRBV7-3 TRBD1 CASSLLGGQGGDEQYF TGTGCCAGCAGCTTGTTAGGGGGACAGGGAGGGGACGAGCAGTACTTC
once TRBJ1-1 13 TRBV5-1 NA CASSLATSTEAFF TGCGCCAGCAGCTTGGCCACTTCCACTGAAGCTTTCTTT
NA TRBJ1-5 15 TRBV4-1 TRBD1 CASSWETGGFQPQHF TGCGCCAGCAGCTGGGAGACAGGGGGCTTTCAGCCCCAGCATTTT
few TRBJ1-1 13 TRBV12-3/TRBV12-4 NA CASSFLTLRVAFF TGTGCCAGCAGTTTTTTGACCCTCCGGGTGGCTTTCTTT
NA TRBJ1-5 14 TRBV11-3 NA CASSSSGASQPQHF TGTGCCAGCAGTTCTTCAGGGGCGAGTCAGCCCCAGCATTTT
NA TRBJ2-5 13 TRBV11-2 NA CASSSRAQETQYF TGTGCCAGCAGCTCTCGAGCACAAGAGACCCAGTACTTC
NA TRBJ2-7 13 TRBV7-9 TRBD1 CATPGTGSYEQYF TGTGCCACCCCCGGGACAGGGTCCTACGAGCAGTACTTC
once TRBJ1-2 13 TRBV3-1/TRBV3-2 NA CASSYFRGNGYTF TGTGCCAGCAGCTACTTTAGGGGCAATGGCTACACCTTC
NA TRBJ1-1 12 TRBV2 NA CASSEGGVEAFF TGTGCCAGCAGTGAAGGGGGGGTCGAAGCTTTCTTT
NA TRBJ1-2 16 TRBV19 TRBD1 CASSIVRDRVGDGYTF TGTGCCAGTAGTATAGTTCGGGACAGGGTGGGAGATGGCTACACCTTC
few TRBJ1-2 15 TRBV19 NA CASSIQSGVNYGYTF TGTGCCAGTAGTATTCAGTCGGGGGTCAACTATGGCTACACCTTC
NA TRBJ2-3 14 TRBV2 NA CATGLAALATAQYF TGTGCCACGGGACTCGCGGCTCTAGCCACAGCGCAGTATTTT
NA TRBJ1-2 13 TRBV5-1 TRBD1 CASSLGQGFGYTF TGCGCCAGCAGCTTGGGACAGGGGTTTGGCTACACCTTC
NA TRBJ2-7 12 TRBV5-4 NA CASSFEGYEQYF TGTGCCAGCAGCTTTGAGGGATACGAGCAGTACTTC
NA TRBJ2-2 12 TRBV6-5 NA CASSHSFRELFF TGTGCCAGCAGCCATAGCTTCAGGGAGCTGTTTTTT
NA TRBJ1-3 14 TRBV7-6 NA CASSHSLSGNTIYF TGTGCCAGCAGCCACAGCCTCTCTGGAAACACCATATATTTT
NA TRBJ2-1 15 TRBV11-2 TRBD1 CASSSGQGFYDEQFF TGTGCCAGCAGCTCGGGACAGGGTTTTTACGATGAGCAGTTCTTC
NA TRBJ2-3 16 TRBV6-1 NA CASSEDGGGGTDTQYF TGTGCCAGCAGTGAAGACGGGGGAGGCGGCACAGATACGCAGTATTTT
few TRBJ1-4 15 TRBV3-1/TRBV3-2 NA CASSPRGRGNEKLFF TGTGCCAGCAGCCCCCGGGGCAGGGGAAATGAAAAACTGTTTTTT
NA TRBJ2-7 14 TRBV2 NA CASMLEVIMAEQYF TGTGCCAGCATGCTCGAGGTAATTATGGCCGAGCAGTACTTC
NA TRBJ2-3 15 TRBV10-3 TRBD2 CATGTSGGHGDTQYF TGTGCCACGGGGACTAGCGGGGGCCACGGGGATACGCAGTATTTT
NA TRBJ2-7 15 TRBV7-2 TRBD2 CASSLRGGDSYEQYF TGTGCCAGCAGCTTACGCGGGGGGGATTCCTACGAGCAGTACTTC
NA TRBJ1-1 14 TRBV4-1 TRBD1 CASSPLGQPGKAFF TGCGCCAGCAGCCCTCTGGGACAGCCCGGTAAAGCTTTCTTT
NA TRBJ1-4 12 TRBV19 NA CASSPGEEKLFF TGTGCCAGTAGCCCAGGGGAAGAAAAACTGTTTTTT
few TRBJ2-1 16 TRBV2 TRBD1 CASSTSGTGAYNEQFF TGTGCCAGCAGCACCTCCGGGACAGGAGCATACAATGAGCAGTTCTTC
NA TRBJ2-2 18 TRBV28 TRBD1 CASRAGTGKGRGTGELFF TGTGCCAGCAGGGCCGGGACAGGGAAGGGCCGAGGCACCGGGGAGCTGTTTTTT
NA TRBJ2-7 14 TRBV3-1/TRBV3-2 NA CASSQVAGEYAQYF TGTGCCAGCAGCCAAGTGGCCGGGGAGTACGCGCAGTACTTC
few TRBJ1-2 15 TRBV4-1 NA CASSRNRDQNYGYTF TGCGCCAGCAGCCGCAACAGGGACCAGAACTATGGCTACACCTTC
NA TRBJ2-7 14 TRBV6-4 TRBD1 CASNQNRGTYEQYF TGTGCCAGCAACCAAAACAGGGGCACCTACGAGCAGTACTTC
NA TRBJ1-6 17 TRBV5-5 NA CASSREWGEVPNSPLHF TGTGCCAGCAGCCGCGAATGGGGAGAAGTTCCGAATTCACCCCTCCACTTT
NA TRBJ1-6 14 TRBV14 NA CASSPYSYNSPLHF TGTGCCAGCAGCCCCTACTCCTATAATTCACCCCTCCACTTT